This section outlines one TCR beta chain sequence together with its context. The data are from a study of blood T cell repertoires in COVID-19. About the research overall: Some COVID-19 samples were acute and others convalescent; all came from the United States, Italy and Spain.

The V gene end was trimmed by 7 bases and the J gene end by 3 bases; junction bases not matched to a gene: 11. Germline V gene data show CDR1 as MNHEY and CDR2 as SVGAGI. This CDR3 is 15 amino acids long. Method: immunoSEQ multiplex PCR; TCRdb's copy keeps in-frame clones and lacks some. This sample has tens of thousands of clones; 70% to 90% occur once, and the top ten carry 9.3%. The receptor was isolated from a human donor in a cohort sampled during active COVID-19. The sequenced sample was peripheral blood. The chain links TRBV6-5 to TRBJ2-7; the match to TRBD1 covers 8 bases. CDR3 sequence: CASTNPTGDGYEQYF. CDR3 nucleotides: TGTGCCAGCACCAACCCGACAGGGGACGGCTACGAGCAGTACTTC.